A selection of T cell receptor beta chains follows, all from one sample in a study of post-analysis software for immune sequencing data. From the PCR reads, TCRdb called clonotypes with MiXCR, one entry per CDR3 protein. The sample lists 170,000 or so distinct CDR3 sequences, 30% occurring once. The specimen was blood. The receptors derive from a girl aged 10-17 years with multiple sclerosis. CDR3s include the opening cysteine and the closing phenylalanine or tryptophan. The D gene is left open where the match is weak. Size values are once, few and many counts, or a class for expanded clones, and some rows have none.

abundance: NA
v_gene: TRBV7-9
d_gene: NA
j_gene: TRBJ2-5
CDR3aa: CASSLVWSKETQYF
CDR3nt: TGTGCCAGCAGCTTAGTTTGGAGCAAAGAGACCCAGTACTTC

abundance: many
v_gene: TRBV2
d_gene: TRBD1
j_gene: TRBJ2-1
CDR3aa: CASRDRVTQFF
CDR3nt: TGTGCCAGCAGAGACAGGGTTACGCAGTTCTTC

abundance: few
v_gene: TRBV20-1
d_gene: NA
j_gene: TRBJ1-2
CDR3aa: CSAREDLTGTHRHYGYTF
CDR3nt: TGCAGTGCTAGAGAGGACCTCACCGGGACACATCGGCACTATGGCTACACCTTC

abundance: NA
v_gene: TRBV14
d_gene: NA
j_gene: TRBJ1-1
CDR3aa: CATTFRRAENTEAFF
CDR3nt: TGTGCCACTACCTTCAGACGGGCAGAGAACACTGAAGCTTTCTTT

abundance: many
v_gene: TRBV9
d_gene: TRBD1
j_gene: TRBJ2-1
CDR3aa: CASSPGTGQYNEQFF
CDR3nt: TGTGCCAGCAGCCCGGGGACAGGGCAGTACAATGAGCAGTTCTTC

abundance: many
v_gene: TRBV4-1
d_gene: NA
j_gene: TRBJ2-1
CDR3aa: CASSPTESSYNEQFF
CDR3nt: TGCGCCAGCAGCCCGACAGAATCCTCCTACAATGAGCAGTTCTTC

abundance: NA
v_gene: TRBV28
d_gene: NA
j_gene: TRBJ1-1
CDR3aa: CASTYPGQNTEAFF
CDR3nt: TGTGCCAGCACCTATCCGGGACAGAACACTGAAGCTTTCTTT

abundance: many
v_gene: TRBV24-1
d_gene: TRBD1
j_gene: TRBJ2-2
CDR3aa: CATSAAQGAMAGELFF
CDR3nt: TGTGCCACCAGTGCGGCCCAGGGGGCAATGGCCGGGGAGCTGTTTTTT

abundance: NA
v_gene: TRBV18
d_gene: NA
j_gene: TRBJ2-1
CDR3aa: CASSPRRGDEQFF
CDR3nt: TGTGCCAGCTCGCCCAGGAGGGGCGATGAGCAGTTCTTC

abundance: few
v_gene: TRBV12-3/TRBV12-4
d_gene: TRBD2
j_gene: TRBJ2-2
CDR3aa: CASMREKSTGELFF
CDR3nt: TGTGCCAGCATGCGGGAGAAAAGTACCGGGGAGCTGTTTTTT

abundance: few
v_gene: TRBV29-1
d_gene: TRBD2
j_gene: TRBJ2-3
CDR3aa: CSAPGLAGTDTQYF
CDR3nt: TGCAGCGCTCCAGGACTAGCGGGGACAGATACGCAGTATTTT

abundance: few
v_gene: TRBV27
d_gene: TRBD1
j_gene: TRBJ2-7
CDR3aa: CASSPRGTGTKNLYEQYF
CDR3nt: TGTGCCAGCAGCCCCCGGGGGACAGGGACCAAGAATCTCTACGAGCAGTACTTC

abundance: many
v_gene: TRBV20-1
d_gene: TRBD2
j_gene: TRBJ2-3
CDR3aa: CSGAAGADTQYF
CDR3nt: TGCAGTGGTGCAGCGGGAGCAGATACGCAGTATTTT

abundance: NA
v_gene: TRBV5-4
d_gene: NA
j_gene: TRBJ1-1
CDR3aa: CASSHAGDMNTEAFF
CDR3nt: TGTGCCAGCAGCCACGCGGGGGATATGAACACTGAAGCTTTCTTT

abundance: NA
v_gene: TRBV3-1
d_gene: TRBD1
j_gene: TRBJ1-6
CDR3aa: CASSRRDSNSPLHF
CDR3nt: TGTGCCAGCAGCCGAAGGGACAGTAATTCACCCCTCCACTTT

abundance: NA
v_gene: TRBV20-1
d_gene: TRBD1
j_gene: TRBJ2-2
CDR3aa: CSAAGGNDAGELFF
CDR3nt: TGCAGTGCGGCAGGGGGCAATGATGCCGGGGAGCTGTTTTTT

abundance: many
v_gene: TRBV29-1
d_gene: NA
j_gene: TRBJ2-7
CDR3aa: CSVEEAAYEQYF
CDR3nt: TGCAGCGTTGAAGAGGCAGCCTACGAGCAGTACTTC

abundance: many
v_gene: TRBV6-5
d_gene: NA
j_gene: TRBJ1-1
CDR3aa: CASKNGNTEAFF
CDR3nt: TGTGCCAGCAAGAACGGGAACACTGAAGCTTTCTTT

abundance: NA
v_gene: TRBV5-1
d_gene: NA
j_gene: TRBJ2-2
CDR3aa: CASSLGGSPGTGELFF
CDR3nt: TGCGCCAGCAGCTTGGGGGGCTCACCGGGCACCGGGGAGCTGTTTTTT

abundance: NA
v_gene: TRBV7-2
d_gene: NA
j_gene: TRBJ2-7
CDR3aa: CASSLGQYFSYEQYF
CDR3nt: TGTGCCAGCAGCTTAGGACAGTATTTCTCCTACGAGCAGTACTTC

abundance: NA
v_gene: TRBV7-8
d_gene: NA
j_gene: TRBJ2-3
CDR3aa: CASSLVHYPTDTQYF
CDR3nt: TGTGCCAGCAGCTTAGTCCACTACCCCACAGATACGCAGTATTTT

abundance: many
v_gene: TRBV29-1
d_gene: TRBD2
j_gene: TRBJ2-3
CDR3aa: CSVPGGVTSTDTQYF
CDR3nt: TGCAGCGTCCCGGGGGGGGTCACTAGCACAGATACGCAGTATTTT

abundance: NA
v_gene: TRBV29-1
d_gene: NA
j_gene: TRBJ1-2
CDR3aa: CSVETGKVYGYTF
CDR3nt: TGCAGCGTTGAAACAGGGAAGGTCTATGGCTACACCTTC

abundance: NA
v_gene: TRBV27
d_gene: NA
j_gene: TRBJ1-5
CDR3aa: CASIGTPFADQPQHF
CDR3nt: TGTGCCAGCATTGGGACCCCCTTTGCGGATCAGCCCCAGCATTTT

abundance: NA
v_gene: TRBV4-3
d_gene: TRBD2
j_gene: TRBJ2-1
CDR3aa: CASSQDPLAGGYNEQFF
CDR3nt: TGCGCCAGCAGCCAGGACCCTCTAGCGGGGGGTTACAATGAGCAGTTCTTC